This TCR beta chain was sequenced in a study of CD8 T cells in Susac syndrome. Negative isolation was used for CD8+ and CD4+ T cells and FACS enrichment for TEMRA cells. An amount of RNA that ranged from roughly 0.5 to 1 ug was reverse transcribed with random hexamers. Via MiXCR, TCRdb re-called the immunoSEQ multiplex PCR reads, giving one row per CDR3 protein. The sample includes about 210,000 distinct CDR3 sequences, around 95% seen only once; the top ten take 0.095% to 0.12%. The TCR originated in a human donor in good health. The sample was CD4+ T cells from PBMCs.

In DNA form, the CDR3 reads TGTGCCAGCAGCGCCCTCGGAGCCAAAAACATTCAGTACTTC. It codes for CASSALGAKNIQYF. V usage is TRBV9 and J usage is TRBJ2-4; no reliable D call. CDR3 length: 14 amino acids. V lost 3 bases and J lost 0, with 7 bases in between. From germline, CDR1 is SGDLS and CDR2 YYNGEE.